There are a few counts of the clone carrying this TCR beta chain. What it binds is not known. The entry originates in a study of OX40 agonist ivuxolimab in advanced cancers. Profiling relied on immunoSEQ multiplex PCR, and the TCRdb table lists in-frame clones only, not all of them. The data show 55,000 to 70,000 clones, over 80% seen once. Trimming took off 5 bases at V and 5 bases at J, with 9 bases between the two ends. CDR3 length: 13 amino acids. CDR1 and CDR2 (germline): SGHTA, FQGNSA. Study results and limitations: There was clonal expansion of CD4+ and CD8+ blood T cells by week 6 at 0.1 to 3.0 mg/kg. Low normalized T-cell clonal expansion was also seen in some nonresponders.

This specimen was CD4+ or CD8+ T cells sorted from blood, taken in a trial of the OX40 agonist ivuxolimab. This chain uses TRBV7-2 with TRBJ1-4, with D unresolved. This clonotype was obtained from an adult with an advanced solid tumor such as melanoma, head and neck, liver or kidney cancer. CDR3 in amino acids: CASSTPLNEKLFF. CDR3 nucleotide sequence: TGTGCCAGCAGCACACCCTTGAATGAAAAACTGTTTTTT.